These 27 T cell receptor beta chains share one sample of origin, sequenced in a study of blood T cells in healthy people across ages. It was with a sample-barcoded 5' primer and a J-beta primer mix that a second PCR of about 6 to 12 cycles was run. Each CDR3 protein gets one entry after TCRdb re-called the 5' RACE reads with MiXCR. Of roughly 1.5 million distinct CDR3 sequences in the sample, approximately 42% were seen once. The sample taken for sequencing was blood. The receptors were sampled from a woman aged 18-30 years in good health.

This clonotype was recorded a few times. The CDR3 sequence is CASSSRVSGSGYNEQFF. The CDR3 region has the DNA TGTGCCAGCAGCTCTAGAGTTAGCGGGAGTGGCTACAATGAGCAGTTCTTC. The chain links TRBV7-9 to TRBJ2-1; 9 bases match TRBD2. Germline loops: CDR1 SEHNR, CDR2 FQNEAQ (reference sequence). The CDR3 has 17 residues. With 4 bases clipped from V and 3 bases from J, the junction kept 10 bases outside the gene matches. The entire variable domain, with the rest obtained from reference TRBV7-9 and TRBJ2-1, is as follows: DTGVSQNPRHKITKRGQNVTFRCDPISEHNRLYWYRQTLGQGPEFLTYFQNEAQLEKSRLLSDRFSAERPKGSFSTLEIQRTEQGDSAMYLCASSSRVSGSGYNEQFFGPGTRLTVL.

This clonotype was observed a few times. The rearrangement links TRBV12-3 or TRBV12-4 to TRBJ2-3; tentatively, D is TRBD1 or TRBD2 (5 bases each). V gave up 4 bases and J gave up 9 bases, with 14 bases separating them. The CDR3 runs to 13 residues. CDR3 sequence: CASSSGSRGTQYF. The CDR3 nucleotides read TGTGCCAGCAGTTCGGGATCAAGGGGCACGCAGTATTTT.

This clonotype was counted a few times. The gene calls are TRBV9 and TRBJ1-2; D is unresolved. Looked up from germline, CDR1 is SGDLS and CDR2 is YYNGEE. This CDR3 contains 14 residues. The ends were cut back, 0 bases at V and 4 bases at J, with 10 bases in the middle. CDR3 nucleotide sequence: TGTGCCAGCAGCGTAGATCGGCCGATCTATGGCTACACCTTC. It codes for CASSVDRPIYGYTF.

This clonotype was counted a few times. The chain recombines TRBV20-1 with TRBJ1-5, with D possibly matching TRBD1 (6 bases). Germline CDR1 and CDR2: DFQATT and SNEGSKA (reference sequence). CDR3 length: 16 residues. The germline V and J ends were trimmed by 6 bases and 2 bases, with 20 bases remaining between them. The CDR3 coding sequence is TGCAGTGCCCGCCTTCGGGGGCTAAGGGGCAATCAGCCCCAGCATTTT. This translates into CSARLRGLRGNQPQHF.

This clonotype was detected only a few times. The chain is built from TRBV12-3 or TRBV12-4 and TRBJ2-7; the match to TRBD2 covers 10 bases. With 6 bases clipped from V and 4 bases from J, the junction kept 3 bases outside the gene matches. The CDR3 is 13 residues long. The CDR3 bases are TGTGCCAGCAGACTAGCGGGGCAGTACGAGCAGTACTTC. This encodes CASRLAGQYEQYF.

The chain joins TRBV4-3 to TRBJ2-5; a possible D gene is TRBD1 (6 bases). Trimming stripped 4 bases from V and 11 bases from J, with 23 bases between. CDR1 and CDR2 (germline): LGHNA, YSLEER. The CDR3 is 15 residues long. As DNA, the CDR3 is TGCGCCAGCAGCCTATCCGGGACATATTACAATGAGCAGTACTTC. This encodes CASSLSGTYYNEQYF.

The chain recombines TRBV7-2 with TRBJ1-1; D is perhaps TRBD1 (6 bases). This CDR3 region has 13 residues. Germline-derived CDR1 and CDR2 are SGHTA and FQGNSA. V was shortened by 4 bases and J by 3 bases, with 9 bases between the two germline ends. CDR3 sequence (DNA): TGTGCCAGCAGCTCAGGGGTGGACACTGAAGCTTTCTTT. Its translation is CASSSGVDTEAFF. The variable domain in full, with the rest retrieved from reference TRBV7-2 and TRBJ1-1, is GAGVSQSPSNKVTEKGKDVELRCDPISGHTALYWYRQSLGQGLEFLIYFQGNSAPDKSGLPSDRFSAERTGGSVSTLTIQRTQQEDSAVYLCASSSGVDTEAFFGQGTRLTVV.

This clonotype has only a few counts. The rearrangement uses TRBV12-3 or TRBV12-4 and TRBJ1-2; 7 bases agree with TRBD1. The CDR3 is 12 amino acids. The trim removed 3 bases at V and 8 bases at J, leaving 3 bases unmatched. CDR3 loop: CASSLGQWGYTF. In DNA form, the CDR3 reads TGTGCCAGCAGTTTGGGACAGTGGGGCTACACCTTC.

This chain connects TRBV5-1 to TRBJ2-1; D is tentatively TRBD1 or TRBD2 (6 bases each). The CDR3 consists of 15 residues. Germline CDR1 reads SGHRS; CDR2 reads YFSETQ. Trimming removed 4 bases at V and 9 bases at J, with 20 bases between. The CDR3 bases are TGCGCCAGCAGCCGTAGTGGGGGGCCGGTTGGTGAGCAGTTCTTC. Amino acid sequence: CASSRSGGPVGEQFF. Full variable domain (rest looked up from reference TRBV5-1 and TRBJ2-1): KAGVTQTPRYLIKTRGQQVTLSCSPISGHRSVSWYQQTPGQGLQFLFEYFSETQRNKGNFPGRFSGRQFSNSRSEMNVSTLELGDSALYLCASSRSGGPVGEQFFGPGTRLTVL.

The chain joins TRBV7-2 to TRBJ1-6; D unresolved. The ends were cut back, 5 bases at V and 8 bases at J, with 10 bases in the middle. This CDR3 comprises 13 residues. Germline loops: CDR1 SGHTA, CDR2 FQGNSA. The CDR3 DNA follows: TGTGCCAGCAGCCCAAGTAGGGATTCACCCCTCCACTTT. Protein: CASSPSRDSPLHF.

This clonotype was seen more than once but under ten times. This rearrangement joins TRBV5-1 to TRBJ1-1; 8 bases align to TRBD1. This CDR3 region has 16 residues. CDR1 is SGHRS and CDR2 is YFSETQ in the germline V gene. The V and J ends lost 1 base and 1 base, in that order; junction bases with no gene match: 6. The DNA for the CDR3 is TGCGCCAGCAGCTTGCTCACGACAGGGGAGAACACTGAAGCTTTCTTT. Encoded protein: CASSLLTTGENTEAFF.

The chain uses TRBV7-2 and TRBJ2-5, with D possibly matching TRBD1 (6 bases). The V gene's germline CDR1 is SGHTA and CDR2 FQGNSA. The CDR3 loop spans 15 amino acids. Deletions cut 5 bases from V and 3 bases from J, with 16 bases between. The CDR3 DNA reads as TGTGCCAGCAGCGTAGTAGGGGGAGTAGAAGAGACCCAGTACTTC. Translated, it gives CASSVVGGVEETQYF.

This clonotype occurred a few times. CDR3 loop: CAIREAGENNEQFF. CDR3 nucleotides: TGTGCCATCAGGGAGGCAGGGGAGAACAATGAGCAGTTCTTC. The chain combines TRBV10-3 with TRBJ2-1; possibly TRBD1 for D (6 bases). The CDR3 length is 14 residues. Germline V gene data show CDR1 as ENHRY and CDR2 as SYGVKD. Deletions cut 6 bases from V and 5 bases from J, with 14 bases between.

The chain joins TRBV9 to TRBJ2-5; D not certain. V lost 1 base and J lost 11, with 12 bases in between. The CDR3 runs 12 residues. Germline CDR1 SGDLS, CDR2 YYNGEE. The CDR3 spells CASSVNNDEQYF. The CDR3 bases are TGTGCCAGCAGCGTAAATAACGATGAGCAGTACTTC. Combining the CDR3 with reference TRBV9 and TRBJ2-5 gives the whole variable domain DSGVTQTPKHLITATGQRVTLRCSPRSGDLSVYWYQQSLDQGLQFLIQYYNGEERAKGNILERFSAQQFPDLHSELNLSSLELGDSALYFCASSVNNDEQYFGPGTRLLVL.

This clonotype was counted at least ten times. As DNA, the CDR3 is TGTGCCAGCAGTGAGCGGAGCACAGATACGCAGTATTTT. This gives the protein CASSERSTDTQYF. The chain joins TRBV6-1 to TRBJ2-3; D unclear. CDR1 and CDR2 from the germline V gene are MNHNS and SASEGT. This CDR3 comprises 13 residues. Trimming pared 3 bases from V and 0 bases from J, leaving 4 bases between.

Regarding this clonotype: This may be a read error: a much more frequent sequence differs by one nucleotide. The genes are TRBV10-3 and TRBJ2-1; 8 bases map to TRBD1. The length of the CDR3 is 13 residues. Germline V gives CDR1 ENHRY, CDR2 SYGVKD. J was trimmed by 11 bases and V by 4 bases; bases with no gene match: 7. The CDR3 nucleotides read TGTGCCATCAGTGTGACAGGGGTAGATAAGCAGTTCTTC. Translating it yields CAISVTGVDKQFF.

Only one count was recorded for this clonotype. At one end the junction does not follow the germline gene, possibly because of a read error. The rearrangement uses TRBV6-5 and TRBJ2-7; 7 bases line up with TRBD1. Germline V CDR1 and CDR2: MNHEY, SVGAGI. The CDR3 is 14 residues long. The CDR3 region is CASSDSRGGDEQYF. The CDR3 DNA follows: TGTGCCAGCAGTGACTCGAGAGGGGGCGACGAGCAGTACTTC.

This sequence joins TRBV29-1 and TRBJ2-1; the D gene is possibly TRBD2 (7 bases). CDR3 length equals 13 residues. V lost 4 bases and J lost 6, with 13 bases in between. Looked up from germline, CDR1 is SQVTM and CDR2 is ANQGSEA. DNA for the CDR3: TGCAGCGTTGGTGGGAGGGGGTGCAATGAGCAGTTCTTC. Amino acids: CSVGGRGCNEQFF.

The chain is built from TRBV6-5 and TRBJ1-3, with unresolved D. The CDR3 is 13 residues long. Germline V gene data show CDR1 as MNHEY and CDR2 as SVGAGI. V dropped 8 bases and J dropped 0 bases, with 8 bases sitting between them. CDR3 DNA: TGTGCCAGCTCAGTTAGCTCTGGAAACACCATATATTTT. It is translated as CASSVSSGNTIYF.

The chain recombines TRBV29-1 with TRBJ1-6; tentative D call: TRBD1 (6 bases). The CDR3 is 13 amino acids. Trimming shortened V by 6 bases and J by 3 bases, and 9 bases separated the two germline ends. The germline V gene has CDR1 SQVTM and CDR2 ANQGSEA. The CDR3 DNA reads as TGCAGCGTCGGACAGTTCTATAATTCACCCCTCCACTTT. Protein product: CSVGQFYNSPLHF.

The rearrangement uses TRBV29-1 and TRBJ1-1; D might be TRBD1 (6 bases). This CDR3 has 12 residues. Looked up from germline, CDR1 is SQVTM and CDR2 is ANQGSEA. Deletions cut 5 bases from V and 3 bases from J, with 10 bases between. CDR3 nucleotides: TGCAGCGTTAAGGGGGGGTACACTGAAGCTTTCTTT. As protein: CSVKGGYTEAFF.

The CDR3 sequence is CASLPRAGGKLFF. The DNA of the CDR3 is TGTGCCAGCCTCCCCAGGGCCGGGGGGAAACTGTTTTTT. The chain combines TRBV6-5 with TRBJ1-4; D may be TRBD1 (5 bases). The CDR3 is 13 residues long. The V end was cut by 8 bases, the J end by 11 bases, with 18 bases between. Germline V gene lookup returns CDR1 MNHEY and CDR2 SVGAGI.

This clonotype was recorded many times. This rearrangement joins TRBV7-2 to TRBJ1-2, with D possibly TRBD1 on 6 matching bases. CDR3 size: 13 residues. The germline V gene encodes CDR1 SGHTA and CDR2 FQGNSA. Deletions cut 5 bases from V and 4 bases from J, with 11 bases between. CDR3 region: CASSRTGPYGYTF. DNA of the CDR3: TGTGCCAGCAGCAGAACAGGGCCCTATGGCTACACCTTC.

The J gene is TRBJ2-6, the V gene TRBV7-9; D is unresolved. CDR3 length: 16 residues. Germline V gives CDR1 SEHNR, CDR2 FQNEAQ (reference sequence). With 3 bases removed from V and 3 bases from J, the gap between germline ends came to 12 bases. The CDR3 is CASSLSASDGANVLTF. The CDR3 bases are TGTGCCAGCAGCTTGTCCGCTTCCGATGGGGCCAACGTCCTGACTTTC.

This clonotype has more than one count but fewer than ten. The chain employs TRBV6-1 and TRBJ1-1, with TRBD1 as a possible D gene (6 bases). Germline V gene lookup returns CDR1 MNHNS and CDR2 SASEGT. The CDR3 has 13 residues. Trimming removed 4 bases from V and 7 bases from J, with 13 bases in between. The CDR3 DNA sequence: TGTGCCAGCAGTGGGGGCAGGGGAGTTGAAGCTTTCTTT. It specifies CASSGGRGVEAFF.

This chain uses TRBV9 with TRBJ2-5; the D is unclear. Germline V gene data show CDR1 as SGDLS and CDR2 as YYNGEE. Trimming cost V 0 bases and J 4 bases, with 10 bases left between them. The CDR3 is 14 amino acids. The CDR3: CASSVEPSGETQYF. In DNA form, the CDR3 reads TGTGCCAGCAGCGTAGAACCCTCGGGAGAGACCCAGTACTTC.

V usage is TRBV18 and J usage is TRBJ1-2; D call uncertain. Germline CDR1 is KGHSH and CDR2 is LQKENI. The CDR3 loop spans 14 amino acids. V shed 4 bases and J shed 0 bases, with 9 bases lying between them. CDR3 in DNA: TGTGCCAGCTCACGGTTCCTGACTAACTATGGCTACACCTTC. Its protein product is CASSRFLTNYGYTF.